Following are 6 T cell receptor beta chains from one sample sequenced in a study of T cell responses to AZD1222 COVID-19 vaccine (dated by TCRdb to about 2021). To prepare the library, the immunoSEQ multiplex PCR assay was applied. TCRdb re-hosts the immuneACCESS table, in-frame sequences only. Its copies lack some clones; in the studies checked, an unresolved V gene accounts for under half of them, and the cause for the rest is not known. The sample records some 100,000 clones, over 75% of which are singletons. The top ten clonotypes cover 4% to 5.5% of the sample. What this sample's time point label stands for: about 28 days (+/-7) after the second vaccine dose. Sequences were derived from peripheral blood, sampled 28 days after the second AZD1222 dose. The receptors were sampled from an adult who received the AZD1222 COVID-19 vaccine.

The genes are TRBV5-6 and TRBJ1-1; D unresolved. Trimming cost V 2 bases and J 11 bases, with 10 bases left between them. Germline CDR1 is SGHDT and CDR2 is YYEEEE. The CDR3 spans 11 residues. This chain's CDR3 is CASSFGDWAFF. Here the CDR3 DNA reads TGTGCCAGCAGCTTCGGGGATTGGGCTTTCTTT.

The gene calls are TRBV21-1 and TRBJ2-1; TRBD2, the D gene given by the table, was not confirmed from the DNA. TRBV21-1 is noted as a pseudogene. The CDR3 has 16 residues. CDR3 bases: TGTGCCAGCAGCAAAGACCGCTATTTCTCCTACAATGAGCAGTTCTTC. As protein: CASSKDRYFSYNEQFF.

The gene calls are TRBV7-9 and TRBJ1-5, with D hard to call. The CDR3 has 14 residues. Germline CDR1 and CDR2: SEHNR and FQNEAQ (reference sequence). V dropped 1 base and J dropped 6 bases, with 10 bases sitting between them. The CDR3 coding sequence is TGTGCCAGCAGCTTAGAGGTGTCAGGTCAGCCCCAGCATTTT. Translation: CASSLEVSGQPQHF.

The J gene is TRBJ1-1, the V gene TRBV12-3 or TRBV12-4; unclear D gene. V was pared by 6 bases and J by 2 bases, with 10 bases between. This CDR3 comprises 13 residues. The CDR3 DNA reads as TGTGCCAGCAGCTACACCGAAAACACTGAAGCTTTCTTT. Its translation is CASSYTENTEAFF.

The chain uses TRBV28 and TRBJ1-1; no clear D gene. The germline V and J ends were trimmed by 6 bases and 0 bases, with 5 bases remaining between them. The CDR3 consists of 12 residues. Germline V gene data show CDR1 as MDHEN and CDR2 as SYDVKM. CDR3 amino acids: CASSVMNTEAFF. In DNA, the CDR3 is TGTGCCAGCAGCGTCATGAACACTGAAGCTTTCTTT.

The rearrangement joins TRBV28 to TRBJ2-7, with unresolved D. The germline V and J ends were trimmed by 6 bases and 0 bases, with 15 bases remaining between them. This CDR3 is 15 amino acids long. Germline V gene sequence: CDR1 MDHEN, CDR2 SYDVKM. CDR3 in amino acids: CASSALRAPSYEQYF. CDR3 sequence (DNA): TGTGCCAGCAGCGCCCTTAGGGCTCCCTCCTACGAGCAGTACTTC.